Listed here is a single TCR beta chain. Clones were read by immunoSEQ multiplex PCR, and TCRdb kept only the in-frame ones, dropping some. This sample has about 53,000 clones, with about 90% found just once. This specimen belongs to a study of T cell changes during pregnancy in multiple sclerosis. Germline V gene sequence: CDR1 SGHAT, CDR2 FQDESV (reference sequence). V lost 1 base and J lost 4, with 10 bases in between. The CDR3 has 14 amino acids. The chain employs TRBV11-1 and TRBJ2-5, with unresolved D. This receptor was taken from a female donor with multiple sclerosis, enrolled in a pregnancy study. The sample consisted of CD4+ T cells from peripheral blood mononuclear cells, taken in the third trimester of pregnancy. The CDR3 nucleotides read TGTGCCAGCAGCTTAGGGCCCAGGTCAGAGACCCAGTACTTC. This translates into CASSLGPRSETQYF.